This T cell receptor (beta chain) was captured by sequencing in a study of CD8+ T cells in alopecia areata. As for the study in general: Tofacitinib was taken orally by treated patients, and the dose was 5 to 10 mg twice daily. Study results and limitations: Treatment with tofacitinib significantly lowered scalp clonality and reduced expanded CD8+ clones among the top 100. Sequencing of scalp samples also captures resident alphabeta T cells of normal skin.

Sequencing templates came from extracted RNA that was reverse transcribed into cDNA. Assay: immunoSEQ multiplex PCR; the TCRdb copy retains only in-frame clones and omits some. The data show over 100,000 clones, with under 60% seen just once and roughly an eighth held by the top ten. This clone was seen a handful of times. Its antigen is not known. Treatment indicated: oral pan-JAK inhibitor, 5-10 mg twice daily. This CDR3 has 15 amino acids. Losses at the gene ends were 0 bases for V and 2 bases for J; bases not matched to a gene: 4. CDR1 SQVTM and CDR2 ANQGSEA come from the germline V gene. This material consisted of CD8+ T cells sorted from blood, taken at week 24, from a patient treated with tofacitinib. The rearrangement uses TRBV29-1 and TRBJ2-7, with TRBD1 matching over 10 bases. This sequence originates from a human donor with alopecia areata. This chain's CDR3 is CSVEDGTGVTYEQYF. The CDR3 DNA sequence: TGCAGCGTTGAAGATGGGACAGGGGTGACCTACGAGCAGTACTTC.